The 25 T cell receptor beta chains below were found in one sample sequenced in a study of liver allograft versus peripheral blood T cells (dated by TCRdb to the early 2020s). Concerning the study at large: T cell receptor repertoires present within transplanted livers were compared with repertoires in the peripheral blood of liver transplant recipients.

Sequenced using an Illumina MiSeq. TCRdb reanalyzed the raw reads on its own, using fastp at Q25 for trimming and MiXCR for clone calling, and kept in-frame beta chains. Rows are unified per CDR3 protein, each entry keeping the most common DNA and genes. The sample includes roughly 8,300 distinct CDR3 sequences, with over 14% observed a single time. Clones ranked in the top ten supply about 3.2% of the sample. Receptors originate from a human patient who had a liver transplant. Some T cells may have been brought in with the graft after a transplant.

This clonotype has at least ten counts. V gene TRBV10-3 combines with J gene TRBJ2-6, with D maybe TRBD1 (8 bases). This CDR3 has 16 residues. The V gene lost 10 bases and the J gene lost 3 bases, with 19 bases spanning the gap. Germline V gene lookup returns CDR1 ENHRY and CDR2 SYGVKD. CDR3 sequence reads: CATGEGTGGGANVLTF. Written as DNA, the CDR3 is TGTGCCACAGGGGAGGGAACAGGGGGTGGGGCCAACGTCCTGACTTTC.

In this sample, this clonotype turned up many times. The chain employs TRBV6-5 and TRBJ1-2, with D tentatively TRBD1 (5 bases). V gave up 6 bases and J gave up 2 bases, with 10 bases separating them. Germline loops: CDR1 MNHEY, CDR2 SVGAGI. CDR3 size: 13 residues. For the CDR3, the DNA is TGTGCCAGCAGGACCAGGGAAAACTATGGCTACACCTTC. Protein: CASRTRENYGYTF.

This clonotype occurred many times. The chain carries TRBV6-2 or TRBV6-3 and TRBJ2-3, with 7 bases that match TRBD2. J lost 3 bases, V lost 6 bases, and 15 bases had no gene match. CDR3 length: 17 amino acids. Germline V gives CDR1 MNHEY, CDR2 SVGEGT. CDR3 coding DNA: TGTGCCAGCAGGAGCGAACTACTAGCGACTGGGACAGATACGCAGTATTTT. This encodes CASRSELLATGTDTQYF.

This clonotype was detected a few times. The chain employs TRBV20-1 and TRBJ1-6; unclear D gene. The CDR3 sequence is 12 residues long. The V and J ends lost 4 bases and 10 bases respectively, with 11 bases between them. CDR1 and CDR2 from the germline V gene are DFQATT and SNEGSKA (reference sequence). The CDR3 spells CSANKIGSPLHF. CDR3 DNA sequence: TGCAGTGCTAATAAGATTGGATCACCCCTCCACTTT.

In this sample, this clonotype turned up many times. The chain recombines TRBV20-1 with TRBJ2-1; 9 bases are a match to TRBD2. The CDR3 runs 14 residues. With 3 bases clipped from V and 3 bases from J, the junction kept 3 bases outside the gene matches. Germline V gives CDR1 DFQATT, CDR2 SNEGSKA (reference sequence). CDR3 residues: CSASVAGVYNEQFF. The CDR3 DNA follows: TGCAGTGCTAGTGTAGCGGGAGTCTACAATGAGCAGTTCTTC.

The CDR3: CASGLVLGGKGAPGYTF. As DNA, the CDR3 is TGTGCTAGTGGTTTGGTACTAGGGGGAAAGGGGGCGCCTGGCTACACCTTC. The V gene is TRBV12-5, the J gene TRBJ1-2, with 7 bases identical to TRBD1. Germline V lookup: CDR1 LGHNT, CDR2 FRNRAP. The junction had 14 bases not matched to a gene; V was cut back by 0 bases and J by 7 bases. This CDR3 contains 17 residues.

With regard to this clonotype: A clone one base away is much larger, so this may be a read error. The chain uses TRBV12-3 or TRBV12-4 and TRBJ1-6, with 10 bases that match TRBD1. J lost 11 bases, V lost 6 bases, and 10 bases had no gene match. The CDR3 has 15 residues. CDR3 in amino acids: CASRAGGQGVTPLHF. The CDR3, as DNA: TGTGCCAGCAGAGCTGGAGGACAGGGGGTAACACCCCTCCACTTT.

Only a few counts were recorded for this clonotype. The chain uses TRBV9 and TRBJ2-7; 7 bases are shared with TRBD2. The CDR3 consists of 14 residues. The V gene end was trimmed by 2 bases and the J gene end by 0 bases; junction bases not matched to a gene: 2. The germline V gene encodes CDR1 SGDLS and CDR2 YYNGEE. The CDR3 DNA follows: TGTGCCAGCAGCGTTACTAGCGACTCCTACGAGCAGTACTTC. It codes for CASSVTSDSYEQYF. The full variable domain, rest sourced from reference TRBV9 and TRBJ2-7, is DSGVTQTPKHLITATGQRVTLRCSPRSGDLSVYWYQQSLDQGLQFLIQYYNGEERAKGNILERFSAQQFPDLHSELNLSSLELGDSALYFCASSVTSDSYEQYFGPGTRLTVT.

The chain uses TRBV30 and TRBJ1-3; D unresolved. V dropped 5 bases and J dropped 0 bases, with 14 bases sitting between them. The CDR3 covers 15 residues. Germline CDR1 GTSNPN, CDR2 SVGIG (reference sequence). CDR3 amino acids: CAWGRLGASGNTIYF. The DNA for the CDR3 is TGTGCCTGGGGAAGGCTGGGAGCCTCTGGAAACACCATATATTTT. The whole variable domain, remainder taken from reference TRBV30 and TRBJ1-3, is SQTIHQWPATLVQPVGSPLSLECTVEGTSNPNLYWYRQAAGRGLQLLFYSVGIGQISSEVPQNLSASRPQDRQFILSSKKLLLSDSGFYLCAWGRLGASGNTIYFGEGSWLTVV.

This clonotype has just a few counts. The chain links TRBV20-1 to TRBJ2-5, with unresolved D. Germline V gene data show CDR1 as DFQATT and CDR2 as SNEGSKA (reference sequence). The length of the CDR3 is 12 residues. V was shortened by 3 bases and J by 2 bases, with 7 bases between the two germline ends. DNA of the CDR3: TGCAGTGCTAGGGCCCGACAAGAGACCCAGTACTTC. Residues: CSARARQETQYF.

CDR3 loop: CASERSSGANVLTF. CDR3 nucleotide sequence: TGTGCCAGCGAGAGGTCCTCTGGGGCCAACGTCCTGACTTTC. This chain joins TRBV19 and TRBJ2-6, with unresolved D. With 9 bases removed from V and 0 bases from J, the gap between germline ends came to 9 bases. Germline lookup yields CDR1 LNHDA and CDR2 SQIVND (reference sequence). CDR3 length: 14 amino acids.

CDR3 coding DNA: TGCGCCAGCAGCCATAGTTTAAATCGGGGTGCTGAAGCTTTCTTT. Residues: CASSHSLNRGAEAFF. The rearrangement links TRBV4-1 to TRBJ1-1; D not certain. CDR3 length: 15 residues. Looked up from germline, CDR1 is MGHRA and CDR2 is YSYEKL. With 3 bases removed from V and 6 bases from J, the gap between germline ends came to 17 bases.

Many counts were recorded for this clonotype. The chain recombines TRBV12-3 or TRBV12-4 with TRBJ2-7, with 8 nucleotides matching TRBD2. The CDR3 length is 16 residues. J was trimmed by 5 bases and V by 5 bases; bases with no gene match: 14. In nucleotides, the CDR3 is TGTGCCAGCAGTCTGGGAGCATTGCGCGGGAGGAACGAGCAGTACTTC. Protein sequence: CASSLGALRGRNEQYF.

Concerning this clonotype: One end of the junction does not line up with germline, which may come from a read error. The CDR3 loop is CSATRDRLSF. For the CDR3, the DNA is TGCAGTGCTACCCGGGACAGATTGAGCTTC. The rearrangement links TRBV20-1 to TRBJ1-2, with 7 bases aligning to TRBD1. This CDR3 spans 10 amino acids. The germline gives CDR1 DFQATT, CDR2 SNEGSKA (reference sequence).

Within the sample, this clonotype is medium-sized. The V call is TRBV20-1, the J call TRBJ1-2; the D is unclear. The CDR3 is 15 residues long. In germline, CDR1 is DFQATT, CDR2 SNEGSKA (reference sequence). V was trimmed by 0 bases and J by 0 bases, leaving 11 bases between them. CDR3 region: CSARDLNRPNYGYTF. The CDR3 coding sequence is TGCAGTGCTAGAGATCTGAACAGACCTAACTATGGCTACACCTTC.

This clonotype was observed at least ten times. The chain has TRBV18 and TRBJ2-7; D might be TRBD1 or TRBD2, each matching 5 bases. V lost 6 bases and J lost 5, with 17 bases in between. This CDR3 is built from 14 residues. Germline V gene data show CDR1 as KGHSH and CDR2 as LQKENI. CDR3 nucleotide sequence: TGTGCCAGCTCTCACGGGGCTTCTGGGGACGAGCAGTACTTC. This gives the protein CASSHGASGDEQYF.

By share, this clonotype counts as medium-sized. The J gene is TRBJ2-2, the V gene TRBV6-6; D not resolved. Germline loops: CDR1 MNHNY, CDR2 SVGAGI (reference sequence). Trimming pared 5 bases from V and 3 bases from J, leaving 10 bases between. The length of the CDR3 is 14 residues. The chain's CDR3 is CASSPLTYTGELFF. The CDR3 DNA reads TGTGCCAGCAGTCCTCTTACCTACACCGGGGAGCTGTTTTTT.

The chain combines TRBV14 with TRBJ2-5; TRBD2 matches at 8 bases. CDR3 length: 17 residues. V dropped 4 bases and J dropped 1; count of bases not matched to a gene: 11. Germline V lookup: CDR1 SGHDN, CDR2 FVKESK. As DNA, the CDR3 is TGTGCCAGCAGCCGCCCGATCCTAGCGGGCCGCCAAGAGACCCAGTACTTC. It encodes CASSRPILAGRQETQYF.

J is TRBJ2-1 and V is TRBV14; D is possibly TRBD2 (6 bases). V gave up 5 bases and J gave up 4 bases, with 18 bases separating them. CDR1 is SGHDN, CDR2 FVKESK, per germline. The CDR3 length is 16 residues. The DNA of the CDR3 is TGTGCCAGCAGCTCCGGGGGAGGTCCCACTTACAATGAGCAGTTCTTC. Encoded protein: CASSSGGGPTYNEQFF.

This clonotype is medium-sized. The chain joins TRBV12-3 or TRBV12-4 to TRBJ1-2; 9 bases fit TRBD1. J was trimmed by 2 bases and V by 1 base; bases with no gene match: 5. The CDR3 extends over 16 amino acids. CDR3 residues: CASSLVRGTGNYGYTF. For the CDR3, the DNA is TGTGCCAGCAGTTTAGTCCGCGGGACAGGGAACTATGGCTACACCTTC.

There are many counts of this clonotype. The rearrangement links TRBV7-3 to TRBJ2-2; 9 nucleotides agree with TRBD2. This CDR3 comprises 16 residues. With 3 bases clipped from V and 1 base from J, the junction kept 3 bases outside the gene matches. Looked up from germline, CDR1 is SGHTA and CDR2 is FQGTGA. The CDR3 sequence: CASSFIAGENTGELFF. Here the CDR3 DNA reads TGTGCCAGCAGCTTCATAGCGGGAGAGAACACCGGGGAGCTGTTTTTT.

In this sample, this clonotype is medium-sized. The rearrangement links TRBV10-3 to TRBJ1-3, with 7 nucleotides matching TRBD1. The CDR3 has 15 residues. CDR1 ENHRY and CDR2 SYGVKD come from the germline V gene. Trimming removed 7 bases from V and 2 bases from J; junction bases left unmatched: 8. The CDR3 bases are TGTGCCATCACCGATACAGGGGACGCTGGAAACACCATATATTTT. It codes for CAITDTGDAGNTIYF.

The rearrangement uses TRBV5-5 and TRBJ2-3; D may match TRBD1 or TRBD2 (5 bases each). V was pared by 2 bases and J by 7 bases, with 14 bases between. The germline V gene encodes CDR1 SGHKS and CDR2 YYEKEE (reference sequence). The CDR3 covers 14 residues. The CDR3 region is CASSFGTEPNTQYF. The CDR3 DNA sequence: TGTGCCAGCAGCTTCGGGACGGAACCCAATACGCAGTATTTT.

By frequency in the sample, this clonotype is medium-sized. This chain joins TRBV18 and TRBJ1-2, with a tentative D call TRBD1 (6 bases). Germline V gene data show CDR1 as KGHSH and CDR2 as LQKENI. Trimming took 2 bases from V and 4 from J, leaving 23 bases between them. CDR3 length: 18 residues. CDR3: CASSPSGQPYSFFYGYTF. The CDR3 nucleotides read TGTGCCAGCTCACCATCTGGACAGCCTTACAGCTTCTTCTATGGCTACACCTTC.

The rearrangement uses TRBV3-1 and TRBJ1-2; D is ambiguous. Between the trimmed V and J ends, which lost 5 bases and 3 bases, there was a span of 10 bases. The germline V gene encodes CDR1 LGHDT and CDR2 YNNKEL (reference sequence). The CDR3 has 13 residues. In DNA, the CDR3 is TGTGCCAGCAGCAACCCGGGGTACTATGGCTACACCTTC. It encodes CASSNPGYYGYTF.